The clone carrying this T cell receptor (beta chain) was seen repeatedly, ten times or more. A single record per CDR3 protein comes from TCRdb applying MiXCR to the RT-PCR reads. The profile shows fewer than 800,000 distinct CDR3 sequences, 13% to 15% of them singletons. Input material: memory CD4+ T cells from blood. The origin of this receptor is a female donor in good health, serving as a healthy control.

The CDR3 sequence is CASSVTPLSYEQYF. CDR3 sequence (DNA): TGTGCCAGCAGTGTGACACCACTATCCTACGAGCAGTACTTC. V usage is TRBV12-3 or TRBV12-4 and J usage is TRBJ2-7; D gene ambiguous. V was clipped by 5 bases and J by 1 base, with 12 bases between them. This CDR3 is 14 amino acids long.